The 30 T cell receptor beta chains below were found in one sample sequenced in a study of shared clonotypes between healthy human individuals. Profiled with immunoSEQ multiplex PCR; TCRdb holds only in-frame clones, not every one. Of hundreds of thousands of clones listed, around 67% were seen once; the top ten hold 1.5% to 2%. The sample was memory CD4+ T cells sorted from blood. The sample's subset: CD45RA-negative fraction. These receptors all stem from a woman aged 25 to 39 in good health.

The J gene is TRBJ2-2, the V gene TRBV25-1, with D perhaps matching TRBD1 (5 bases). The length of the CDR3 is 14 residues. Trimming cost V 1 base and J 5 bases, with 8 bases left between them. Germline V gives CDR1 MGHDK, CDR2 SYGVNS. Here the CDR3 DNA reads TGTGCCAGCAGTGAATGGCAGGGAACCGGGGAGCTGTTTTTT. It is translated as CASSEWQGTGELFF.

This clone turned up a few times. The gene calls are TRBV28 and TRBJ2-7; 15 nucleotides align to TRBD2. J was trimmed by 4 bases and V by 7 bases; bases with no gene match: 20. The CDR3 extends over 20 amino acids. Germline-derived CDR1 and CDR2 are MDHEN and SYDVKM. The CDR3, as DNA: TGTGCCAGCAACAAGAAGTGGTCCCGGACTAGCGGGAGGGCCACGTACGAGCAGTACTTC. Translating it yields CASNKKWSRTSGRATYEQYF.

V usage is TRBV5-1 and J usage is TRBJ2-2; 7 positions agree with TRBD2. This CDR3 comprises 16 residues. Germline V lookup: CDR1 SGHRS, CDR2 YFSETQ. The J segment lost 1 base and the V segment lost 1 base, leaving 4 bases of the junction unmatched. In DNA, the CDR3 is TGCGCCAGCAGCTTGTCCGGCGGGGGGAACACCGGGGAGCTGTTTTTT. Amino acids: CASSLSGGGNTGELFF.

The chain employs TRBV25-1 and TRBJ1-1, with D uncertain. The CDR3 is 18 amino acids. CDR1 MGHDK and CDR2 SYGVNS come from the germline V gene. Deletions cut 0 bases from V and 6 bases from J, with 23 bases between. The CDR3 reads CASSEYIRKEGSVAEAFF. The CDR3 DNA reads TGTGCCAGCAGTGAATATATTCGAAAGGAAGGGAGCGTGGCTGAAGCTTTCTTT.

The chain combines TRBV5-4 with TRBJ1-2; tentative D call: TRBD1 (5 bases). This CDR3 spans 14 amino acids. The germline V gene has CDR1 SGHNT and CDR2 YYREEE (reference sequence). Deletions cut 3 bases from V and 4 bases from J, with 13 bases between. The chain's CDR3 is CASSSDNRVYGYTF. The CDR3 DNA reads as TGTGCCAGCAGCTCGGACAATCGGGTCTATGGCTACACCTTC.

The chain has TRBV5-1 and TRBJ2-7, with TRBD1 matching 9 bases. Trimming removed 4 bases from V and 5 bases from J; junction bases left unmatched: 10. Germline CDR1 SGHRS, CDR2 YFSETQ. This CDR3 has 15 residues. CDR3 residues: CASSPGDRDRDEQYF. Written as DNA, the CDR3 is TGCGCCAGCAGCCCGGGGGACAGGGACCGGGACGAGCAGTACTTC.

The V gene is TRBV27, the J gene TRBJ2-1, with 12 bases fitting TRBD2. Unmatched junction bases numbered 9, after V lost 3 bases and J lost 6 bases. The CDR3 extends over 17 amino acids. CDR1 MNHEY and CDR2 SMNVEV come from the germline V gene (reference sequence). The CDR3 bases are TGTGCCAGCAGTTTCCTAACTAGCGGGAGGCGACTCAATGAGCAGTTCTTC. Its translation: CASSFLTSGRRLNEQFF.

The rearrangement uses TRBV30 and TRBJ1-6; D unclear. Germline V gene sequence: CDR1 GTSNPN, CDR2 SVGIG (reference sequence). Trimming left V 1 base short and J 5 bases short, with 6 bases between. CDR3 length equals 13 residues. The CDR3 nucleotides are TGTGCCTGGAGTGAGTCAGATAATTCACCCCTCCACTTT. Translation: CAWSESDNSPLHF.

The chain employs TRBV28 and TRBJ1-1; TRBD1 matches 7 bases. The CDR3 has 15 residues. After removal of 6 bases from V and 1 base from J, the junction contained 8 bases not matched to a gene. The germline gives CDR1 MDHEN, CDR2 SYDVKM. The CDR3 is CASSQPGQKNTEAFF. The CDR3 coding sequence is TGTGCCAGCAGCCAACCGGGACAGAAGAACACTGAAGCTTTCTTT.

The V and J genes are TRBV7-6 and TRBJ2-7; D perhaps matches TRBD1 (6 bases). Per the germline V gene, CDR1 is SGHVS and CDR2 is FNYEAQ. Trimming removed 1 base at V and 3 bases at J, with 10 bases between. CDR3 length: 14 amino acids. The CDR3 region has the DNA TGTGCCAGCAGCTTAGGCAGGGGCAACTACGAGCAGTACTTC. This gives the protein CASSLGRGNYEQYF.

The chain couples TRBV4-1 to TRBJ2-1; tentative D call: TRBD2 (6 bases). The V end was cut by 4 bases, the J end by 6 bases, with 16 bases between. Per the germline V gene, CDR1 is MGHRA and CDR2 is YSYEKL. The CDR3 has 15 residues. DNA for the CDR3: TGCGCCAGCAGCCTGGGCCCCGGGGGACTCAATGAGCAGTTCTTC. Translating gives CASSLGPGGLNEQFF.

The rearrangement joins TRBV5-6 to TRBJ2-3; no clear D gene. The V gene lost 4 bases and the J gene lost 2 bases, with 5 bases spanning the gap. In germline, CDR1 is SGHDT, CDR2 YYEEEE. This CDR3 region has 12 residues. In nucleotides, the CDR3 is TGTGCCAGCAGCCAGGACACAGATACGCAGTATTTT. This gives the protein CASSQDTDTQYF.

This clone appeared a single time. The chain carries TRBV10-3 and TRBJ2-7; TRBD1 or TRBD2 may be the D gene (5 bases each). CDR1 is ENHRY and CDR2 is SYGVKD in the germline V gene. This CDR3 has 13 residues. Trimming stripped 7 bases from V and 1 base from J, with 11 bases between. The DNA of the CDR3 is TGTGCCATCACTGGGGACCGGTCCTACGAGCAGTACTTC. Translation gives CAITGDRSYEQYF.

The chain is built from TRBV6-1 and TRBJ2-2; 9 nucleotides agree with TRBD1. CDR3 size: 15 residues. Per germline, CDR1 MNHNS and CDR2 SASEGT. Trimming removed 6 bases from V and 5 bases from J; junction bases left unmatched: 7. Here the CDR3 DNA reads TGTGCCAGCAGGATGACAGGGGGGAGAACCGGGGAGCTGTTTTTT. It yields the protein CASRMTGGRTGELFF.

V and J are TRBV28 and TRBJ2-7; tentatively, D is TRBD2 (6 bases). The CDR3 is made up of 14 amino acids. Germline lookup yields CDR1 MDHEN and CDR2 SYDVKM. Trimming left V 5 bases short and J 2 bases short, with 13 bases between. The CDR3 DNA is TGTGCCAGCAGTCAGGAGGGGATGACCTACGAGCAGTACTTC. Its translation is CASSQEGMTYEQYF.

This clone was seen repeatedly, ten times or more. The chain has TRBV4-1 and TRBJ2-2; D is possibly TRBD2 (6 bases). V gave up 4 bases and J gave up 7 bases, with 7 bases separating them. The CDR3 covers 12 residues. Germline V gene lookup returns CDR1 MGHRA and CDR2 YSYEKL. CDR3 DNA sequence: TGCGCCAGCAGCCCCGGGGGCGGGGAGCTGTTTTTT. Translated, it gives CASSPGGGELFF.

This clone occurred many times. J is TRBJ2-2 and V is TRBV18; D is undetermined. This CDR3 region has 12 residues. Trimming shortened V by 3 bases and J by 4 bases, and 3 bases separated the two germline ends. Germline-derived CDR1 and CDR2 are KGHSH and LQKENI. DNA of the CDR3: TGTGCCAGCTCACCTTTCACCGGGGAGCTGTTTTTT. Translation: CASSPFTGELFF.

This clone was counted a single time. The chain couples TRBV19 to TRBJ1-4; TRBD1 agrees at 12 bases. Germline V gene data show CDR1 as LNHDA and CDR2 as SQIVND (reference sequence). There are 15 residues in the CDR3. J gave up 8 bases and V 5 bases, and 6 bases lay outside the gene matches. The CDR3 DNA sequence: TGTGCCAGTAGTTTCTCCGGGACAGGGGGCGAAAAACTGTTTTTT. Protein product: CASSFSGTGGEKLFF.

This rearrangement joins TRBV6-5 to TRBJ2-7; D is unclear. Trimming took off 6 bases at V and 5 bases at J, with 17 bases between the two ends. The CDR3 consists of 14 residues. Germline loops: CDR1 MNHEY, CDR2 SVGAGI. CDR3 bases: TGTGCCAGCAGCCACGGCAGGTTGGCGAACGAGCAGTACTTC. It yields the protein CASSHGRLANEQYF.

This clone has ten or more counts. The chain carries TRBV10-3 and TRBJ1-2, with TRBD1 matching 7 bases. The J segment lost 4 bases and the V segment lost 8 bases, leaving 16 bases of the junction unmatched. The V gene's germline CDR1 is ENHRY and CDR2 SYGVKD. This CDR3 is 16 amino acids long. CDR3 region: CAIAAPRTGVRYGYTF. CDR3 nucleotides: TGTGCCATCGCCGCACCGCGAACAGGGGTTCGCTATGGCTACACCTTC.

The table lists this clone with many counts. The J gene is TRBJ2-2, the V gene TRBV5-5; 12 nucleotides agree with TRBD1. With 7 bases clipped from V and 7 bases from J, the junction kept 8 bases outside the gene matches. The CDR3 is 15 residues long. In germline, CDR1 is SGHKS, CDR2 YYEKEE (reference sequence). The CDR3 loop reads CASRGQGASSGELFF. DNA for the CDR3: TGTGCCAGCCGGGGACAGGGGGCATCTAGCGGGGAGCTGTTTTTT.

The table lists this clone with a few counts. The same CDR3 is also encoded by other DNA sequences in this sample. The rearrangement links TRBV19 to TRBJ1-4, with D possibly matching TRBD1 (5 bases). Trimming left V 4 bases short and J 0 bases short, with 12 bases between. The CDR3 is made up of 16 amino acids. Germline lookup yields CDR1 LNHDA and CDR2 SQIVND (reference sequence). CDR3 sequence (DNA): TGTGCCAGTAGTACCGAGGGGAGGGCAACTAATGAAAAACTGTTTTTT. Its protein is CASSTEGRATNEKLFF. The variable domain in full, with the rest retrieved from reference TRBV19 and TRBJ1-4, is DGGITQSPKYLFRKEGQNVTLSCEQNLNHDAMYWYRQDPGQGLRLIYYSQIVNDFQKGDIAEGYSVSREKKESFPLTVTSAQKNPTAFYLCASSTEGRATNEKLFFGSGTQLSVL.

The V call is TRBV2, the J call TRBJ1-2; perhaps TRBD1 as D (6 bases). Trimming took 2 bases from V and 9 from J, leaving 16 bases between them. This CDR3 is built from 14 residues. Germline CDR1 SNHLY, CDR2 FYNNEI. CDR3 coding DNA: TGTGCCAGCAGTGAAAACGCAGGGGCAGTCAGCTACACCTTC. Its protein product is CASSENAGAVSYTF.

V is TRBV30 and J is TRBJ2-5, with unresolved D. The CDR3 runs to 13 residues. Germline-derived CDR1 and CDR2 are GTSNPN and SVGIG (reference sequence). The ends were cut back, 2 bases at V and 10 bases at J, with 17 bases in the middle. The CDR3 region has the DNA TGTGCCTGGAGTCAACAGCCACCAAGGGACCAGTACTTC. Residues: CAWSQQPPRDQYF.

This clone was seen a few times. The V gene is TRBV25-1, the J gene TRBJ1-2; 7 positions agree with TRBD1. The CDR3 runs 13 residues. The trim removed 6 bases at V and 4 bases at J, leaving 5 bases unmatched. The germline CDR1 and CDR2 sequences are MGHDK and SYGVNS. CDR3 loop: CASRPTGPYGYTF. In DNA form, the CDR3 reads TGTGCCAGCAGACCGACAGGGCCCTATGGCTACACCTTC.

Remarks on this clone: One end of the junction is discordant with germline, which a read error may explain. This chain links TRBV29-1 with TRBJ1-1, with D possibly TRBD1 on 5 matching bases. The CDR3 is made up of 14 amino acids. Germline V gene lookup returns CDR1 SQVTM and CDR2 ANQGSEA. The CDR3 nucleotides are TGCAGCGTTGGGGTGACAGCCTCGAACGCTGAAGCTTTCTTT. Its translation is CSVGVTASNAEAFF.

Remarks on this clone: Other DNA sequences in the same sample also yield this CDR3. This chain uses TRBV5-1 with TRBJ1-5; perhaps TRBD1 as D (5 bases). Germline V gene sequence: CDR1 SGHRS, CDR2 YFSETQ. Trimming pared 4 bases from V and 4 bases from J, leaving 12 bases between. The length of the CDR3 is 14 residues. CDR3 sequence (DNA): TGCGCCAGCAGCACTGGGACGGAAAATCAGCCCCAGCATTTT. Translating gives CASSTGTENQPQHF.

The J gene is TRBJ2-7, the V gene TRBV7-6; D gene ambiguous. V was shortened by 5 bases and J by 1 base, with 12 bases between the two germline ends. The CDR3 consists of 14 residues. CDR1 SGHVS and CDR2 FNYEAQ come from the germline V gene. The CDR3 is CASSPTDPSYEQYF. The DNA for the CDR3 is TGTGCCAGCAGCCCGACGGATCCTTCCTACGAGCAGTACTTC.

The sample holds many counts of this clone. The chain links TRBV2 to TRBJ1-1, with 7 bases fitting TRBD1. The CDR3 length is 15 residues. The V segment lost 2 bases and the J segment 8 bases; nucleotides outside the gene matches: 11. From germline, CDR1 is SNHLY and CDR2 FYNNEI. In nucleotides, the CDR3 is TGTGCCAGCAGTGAATTCGGAGGGGGCTTCGCCGAAGCTTTCTTT. The encoded protein is CASSEFGGGFAEAFF.

This clone came up many times. The chain is built from TRBV6-1 and TRBJ2-5; a possible D gene is TRBD1 (7 bases). V lost 1 base, J lost 14 bases, and 17 bases lay in between. The germline gives CDR1 MNHNS, CDR2 SASEGT. The CDR3 consists of 13 residues. This CDR3 is CASSEGQGARDYF. As DNA, the CDR3 is TGTGCCAGCAGTGAAGGACAGGGAGCGCGGGATTACTTC.